This TCR beta chain stems from a study of T cells after posttransplantation cyclophosphamide. Study outcomes and limitations: Later post-transplant blood repertoires were often dominated by donor CD8+ memory clones.

Details on this clone: Its antigen is unknown.

The repertoire was sequenced with immunoSEQ multiplex PCR; TCRdb's copy has only in-frame clones and lacks some. The sample carries roughly 12,000 clones, approximately 96% recorded once. On the day of bone marrow donation, the related graft donor provided peripheral blood. Cells defined as naive were viable CD3+CD4+ or CD3+CD8+ and CCR7+CD45RA+CD45RO-CD95-CD27+CD28+. The TCR sequence derives from a man aged 30 to 39 in good health and a related stem cell transplant donor. Sequencing was performed on naive CD8+ T cells sorted from PBMCs.

CDR3 sequence (DNA): TGTGCCAGCAGCGTTGAAGCGGGGGCCCCTGAGGAGCAGTACTTC. This sequence encodes CASSVEAGAPEEQYF. The rearrangement uses TRBV9 and TRBJ2-7, with 8 bases that match TRBD2. V dropped 2 bases and J dropped 7; count of bases not matched to a gene: 11. The CDR3 consists of 15 residues. The germline gives CDR1 SGDLS, CDR2 YYNGEE.